These 9 T cell receptor beta chains originate from one sample sequenced in a study of shared clonotypes between healthy human individuals. Sequenced by immunoSEQ multiplex PCR; TCRdb stores in-frame clones only, minus some. The sample shows 850,000 to 1,100,000 clones, approximately 80% of them seen only once. The sequencing sample was made of memory CD4+ T cells from PBMCs. Subset noted: CD45RA-negative fraction. Receptors originate from a young man in good health. Some clones in this sample may be carry-over from other donors' samples.

The chain joins TRBV2 to TRBJ1-1, with a tentative D call TRBD1 (5 bases). V was trimmed by 5 bases and J by 0 bases, leaving 13 bases between them. The CDR3 consists of 15 residues. The germline V gene encodes CDR1 SNHLY and CDR2 FYNNEI. The CDR3 DNA follows: TGTGCCAGCAGTCCTGGGGGTAATATGAACACTGAAGCTTTCTTT. This translates into CASSPGGNMNTEAFF.

The chain employs TRBV12-1 and TRBJ2-7; the D call TRBD2 from the table was never checked on the DNA. TRBV12-1 is described as a pseudogene. The CDR3 covers 16 residues. CDR3 loop: CASSLKAGGLSYEQYF. The CDR3, as DNA: TGTGCCAGCAGCTTGAAAGCGGGAGGACTCTCCTACGAGCAGTACTTC.

The V gene is TRBV6-1, the J gene TRBJ1-1; 9 nucleotides align to TRBD1. CDR1 is MNHNS and CDR2 is SASEGT in the germline V gene. The ends lost 3 bases at V and 3 bases at J; junction bases unmatched: 5. This CDR3 contains 15 residues. CDR3 sequence: CASSDPGQGDTEAFF. CDR3 DNA: TGTGCCAGCAGTGACCCGGGACAGGGAGACACTGAAGCTTTCTTT.

This chain uses TRBV25-1 with TRBJ2-1; no clear D gene. CDR3 length: 11 amino acids. Germline V gene data show CDR1 as MGHDK and CDR2 as SYGVNS. V shed 3 bases and J shed 7 bases, with 4 bases lying between them. The CDR3 is CASSDWNEQFF. Written as DNA, the CDR3 is TGTGCCAGCAGTGATTGGAATGAGCAGTTCTTC.

The genes are TRBV5-6 and TRBJ1-1; D is perhaps TRBD1 (5 bases). Germline V lookup: CDR1 SGHDT, CDR2 YYEEEE. The CDR3 covers 15 residues. V gave up 0 bases and J gave up 0 bases, with 9 bases separating them. CDR3 coding DNA: TGTGCCAGCAGCTTGGCCGGGGCAGTGAACACTGAAGCTTTCTTT. Protein: CASSLAGAVNTEAFF.

This clone turned up a few times. The sample has other DNA sequences that encode this CDR3 too. J is TRBJ1-2 and V is TRBV6-1; D remains ambiguous. Germline V gene sequence: CDR1 MNHNS, CDR2 SASEGT. This CDR3 has 14 residues. V dropped 0 bases and J dropped 2 bases, with 7 bases sitting between them. CDR3: CASSEAGSNYGYTF. CDR3 nucleotides: TGTGCCAGCAGTGAAGCAGGTAGCAACTATGGCTACACCTTC.

V gene TRBV28 combines with J gene TRBJ1-5; D is uncertain. The CDR3 length is 14 residues. Germline-derived CDR1 and CDR2 are MDHEN and SYDVKM. V lost 6 bases, J lost 5 bases, and 14 bases lay in between. CDR3: CASSWTRDYQPQHF. The CDR3 DNA sequence: TGTGCCAGCAGCTGGACCCGTGATTATCAGCCCCAGCATTTT.

This chain uses TRBV25-1 with TRBJ2-3; the D is unclear. V was cut by 1 base and J by 6 bases, with 17 bases left in between. The CDR3 runs 16 residues. The germline gives CDR1 MGHDK, CDR2 SYGVNS. In DNA, the CDR3 is TGTGCCAGCAGTGAATCGGCCGGCCGGGTGGGGGATACGCAGTATTTT. Translation gives CASSESAGRVGDTQYF.

V usage is TRBV11-3 and J usage is TRBJ2-5, with D possibly TRBD2 on 6 matching bases. This CDR3 contains 17 residues. V shed 1 base and J shed 5 bases, with 20 bases lying between them. The germline gives CDR1 SGHNT, CDR2 YENEEA. In nucleotides, the CDR3 is TGTGCCAGCAGCTTAGGCCCCCGTCGGGGGAGCCGGGAGACCCAGTACTTC. Protein: CASSLGPRRGSRETQYF.